Shown below are 19 T cell receptor beta chains from a single sample sequenced in a study of monozygotic twins with inflammatory bowel disease. TCRdb re-analyzed the 5' RACE reads; it lists each CDR3 protein once, without DNA. The sample table sets out about 450,000 distinct CDR3 sequences. Input material: blood. The receptors originated from a human donor with ulcerative colitis or Crohn's disease, or a healthy co-twin of an affected twin (not recorded which).

This chain uses TRBV5-1 with TRBJ1-1; TCRdb selects TRBD1, and the lack of DNA leaves this call unchecked. Germline CDR1 SGHRS, CDR2 YFSETQ. The length of the CDR3 is 14 residues. CDR3 region: CASSSGRGATEAFF.

The chain has TRBV9 and TRBJ2-1; TCRdb selects TRBD2, and the lack of DNA leaves this call unchecked. This CDR3 comprises 17 residues. Germline loops: CDR1 SGDLS, CDR2 YYNGEE. CDR3 in amino acids: CASSPGTSGGQYNEQFF.

V and J are TRBV6-4 and TRBJ2-3; TCRdb selects TRBD2, and the lack of DNA leaves this call unchecked. Germline V gene data show CDR1 as MRHNA and CDR2 as SNTAGT. This CDR3 region has 15 residues. The CDR3 region is CASSRAGDSTDTQYF.

This chain joins TRBV5-1 and TRBJ1-6; lacking DNA, the TRBD1 call made by TCRdb goes unchecked. CDR1 and CDR2 (germline): SGHRS, YFSETQ. The CDR3 extends over 15 amino acids. The CDR3 sequence is CASSHGQGGNSPLHF.

V and J are TRBV20-1 and TRBJ1-5; TCRdb designates TRBD1, a call that cannot be tested without DNA. The V gene's germline CDR1 is DFQATT and CDR2 SNEGSKA (reference sequence). This CDR3 comprises 14 residues. Here the CDR3 reads CSARLDSNNQPQHF.

The chain joins TRBV24-1 to TRBJ2-3; TCRdb reports TRBD1, a call that lacks DNA to check it against. The CDR3 has 16 amino acids. Germline CDR1 KGHDR, CDR2 SFDVKD. The CDR3 reads CATSDFGDRSTDTQYF.

The chain is built from TRBV9 and TRBJ2-1; as DNA is missing, the TRBD1 call by TCRdb cannot be tested. The germline V gene has CDR1 SGDLS and CDR2 YYNGEE. The CDR3 extends over 15 amino acids. The CDR3 spells CASSVGGGRYNEQSF.

The chain has TRBV19 and TRBJ1-5. The CDR3 totals 17 residues. In germline, CDR1 is LNHDA, CDR2 SQIVND (reference sequence). CDR3 amino acids: CASSPPGGLRARQPQHF.

The genes are TRBV23-1 and TRBJ1-1; lacking DNA, the TRBD1 call made by TCRdb goes unchecked. TRBV23-1 qualifies as an ORF whose function is uncertain. The CDR3 has 15 residues. The CDR3 loop reads CASRKNRGLNTEAFF.

This chain links TRBV6-6 with TRBJ1-1. Per germline, CDR1 MNHNY and CDR2 SVGAGI (reference sequence). This CDR3 region has 14 residues. CDR3 amino acids: CASSYELLNTEAFF.

The gene calls are TRBV6-2 or TRBV6-3 and TRBJ2-1; no DNA is available, so the TRBD1 call from TCRdb remains unchecked. Per germline, CDR1 MNHEY and CDR2 SVGEGT. This CDR3 is 12 amino acids long. The chain's CDR3 is CASRDRSYEQFF.

V usage is TRBV5-1 and J usage is TRBJ1-1. CDR1 and CDR2 from the germline V gene are SGHRS and YFSETQ. CDR3 size: 15 residues. The CDR3 sequence is CASSLVASIGTEAFF.

CDR3 loop: CAISETSNGYTF. The V and J genes are TRBV10-3 and TRBJ1-2. The CDR3 totals 12 residues. Per germline, CDR1 ENHRY and CDR2 SYGVKD.

The V and J genes are TRBV6-1 and TRBJ2-3. The CDR3 length is 12 residues. Germline loops: CDR1 MNHNS, CDR2 SASEGT. CDR3 in amino acids: CASSEGLGTQYF.

The chain joins TRBV6-1 to TRBJ1-5; TCRdb's D call, TRBD1, is unchecked because there is no DNA. The CDR3 is made up of 13 amino acids. CDR1 is MNHNS, CDR2 SASEGT, per germline. The CDR3 spells CASSATGFPPQHF.

CDR3 sequence reads: CASSSSWYEQFF. This chain connects TRBV11-2 to TRBJ2-1. Germline CDR1 is SGHAT and CDR2 is FQNNGV. There are 12 residues in the CDR3.

This chain links TRBV5-1 with TRBJ2-6. Germline V gene data show CDR1 as SGHRS and CDR2 as YFSETQ. This CDR3 spans 14 amino acids. The CDR3 loop reads CASSLAYGANVLTF.

V is TRBV7-9 and J is TRBJ1-5; absent DNA, TCRdb's TRBD1 call cannot be checked. This CDR3 contains 14 residues. CDR1 and CDR2 (germline): SEHNR, FQNEAQ (reference sequence). CDR3 in amino acids: CASSLATRNQPQHF. Variable domain in full (rest from reference TRBV7-9 and TRBJ1-5): DTGVSQNPRHKITKRGQNVTFRCDPISEHNRLYWYRQTLGQGPEFLTYFQNEAQLEKSRLLSDRFSAERPKGSFSTLEIQRTEQGDSAMYLCASSLATRNQPQHFGDGTRLSIL.

The chain has TRBV11-3 and TRBJ2-1; TCRdb gives TRBD2 as the D gene, but with no DNA this cannot be confirmed. Germline loops: CDR1 SGHNT, CDR2 YENEEA. This CDR3 is built from 15 residues. The chain's CDR3 is CASSSGLAGGHEQFF.